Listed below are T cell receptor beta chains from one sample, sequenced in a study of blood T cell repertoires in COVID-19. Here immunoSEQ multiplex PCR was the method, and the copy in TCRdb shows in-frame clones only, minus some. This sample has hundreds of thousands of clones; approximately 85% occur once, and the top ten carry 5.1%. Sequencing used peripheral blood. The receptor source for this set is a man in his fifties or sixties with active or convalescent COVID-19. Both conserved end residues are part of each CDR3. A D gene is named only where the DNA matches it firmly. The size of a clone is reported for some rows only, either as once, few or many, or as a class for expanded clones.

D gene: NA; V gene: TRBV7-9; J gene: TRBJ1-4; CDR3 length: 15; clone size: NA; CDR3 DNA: TGTGCCAGCAGCTTAAGGAGGCAGGGAGGGGAAAAACTGTTTTTT; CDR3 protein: CASSLRRQGGEKLFF
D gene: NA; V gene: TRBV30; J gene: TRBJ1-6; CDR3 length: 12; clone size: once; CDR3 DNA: TGTGCCTGCTCGGGGGGTAATTCACCCCTCCACTTT; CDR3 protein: CACSGGNSPLHF
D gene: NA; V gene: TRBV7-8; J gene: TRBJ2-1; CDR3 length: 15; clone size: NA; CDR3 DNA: TGTGCCAGCAGTGTGGGTGGGGCGATGTACAATGAGCAGTTCTTC; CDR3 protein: CASSVGGAMYNEQFF
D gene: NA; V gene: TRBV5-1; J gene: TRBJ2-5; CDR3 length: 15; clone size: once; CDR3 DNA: TGCGCCAGCACCCCGTCGCCGGGACTCCAGGAGACCCAGTACTTC; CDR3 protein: CASTPSPGLQETQYF
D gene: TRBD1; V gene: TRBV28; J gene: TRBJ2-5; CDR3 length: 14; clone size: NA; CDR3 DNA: TGTGCCAGCAGGAACAGGGGGCCCGGAGAGACCCAGTACTTC; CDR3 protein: CASRNRGPGETQYF
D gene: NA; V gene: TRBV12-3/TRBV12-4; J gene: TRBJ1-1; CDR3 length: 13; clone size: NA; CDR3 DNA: TGTGCCAGCAATACTGGAGAGAACACTGAAGCTTTCTTT; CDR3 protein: CASNTGENTEAFF
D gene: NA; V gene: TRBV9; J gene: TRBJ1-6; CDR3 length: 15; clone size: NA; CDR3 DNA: TGTGCCAGCAGCGGGTTCGCGGGAGATAATTCACCCCTCCACTTT; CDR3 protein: CASSGFAGDNSPLHF
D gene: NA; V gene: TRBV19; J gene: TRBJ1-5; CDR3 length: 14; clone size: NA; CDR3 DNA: TGTGCCAGTAGTTCCAGGGAAGGAGATCAGCCCCAGCATTTT; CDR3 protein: CASSSREGDQPQHF
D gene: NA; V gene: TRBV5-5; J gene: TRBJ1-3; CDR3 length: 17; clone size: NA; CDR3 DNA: TGTGCCAGCAGCCATGGGTTCTCAAGGGGCACTGGAAACACCATATATTTT; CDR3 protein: CASSHGFSRGTGNTIYF
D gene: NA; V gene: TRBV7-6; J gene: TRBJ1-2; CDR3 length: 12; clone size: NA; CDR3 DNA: TGTGCCAGCAGCCCCCGGGAGGGTGGCTACACCTTC; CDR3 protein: CASSPREGGYTF
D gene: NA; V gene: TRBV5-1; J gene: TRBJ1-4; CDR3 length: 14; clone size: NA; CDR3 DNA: TGCGCCAGCAGCTTGGAGACGGGGAATGAAAAACTGTTTTTT; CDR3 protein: CASSLETGNEKLFF
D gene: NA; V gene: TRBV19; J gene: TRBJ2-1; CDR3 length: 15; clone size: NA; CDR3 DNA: TGTGCCAGCAGCCTGGCGGGGAACTCCTACAATGAGCAGTTCTTC; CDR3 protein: CASSLAGNSYNEQFF
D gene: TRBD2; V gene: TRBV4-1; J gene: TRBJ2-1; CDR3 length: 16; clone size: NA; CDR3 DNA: TGCGCCAGCAGCCAAACCCCGGGACTAGGGGCTGAGGAGCAGTTCTTC; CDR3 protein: CASSQTPGLGAEEQFF
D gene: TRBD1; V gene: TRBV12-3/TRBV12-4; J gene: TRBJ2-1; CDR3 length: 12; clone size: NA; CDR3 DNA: TGTGCCAGCAGCTGGGACAGGGATGAGCAGTTCTTC; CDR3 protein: CASSWDRDEQFF
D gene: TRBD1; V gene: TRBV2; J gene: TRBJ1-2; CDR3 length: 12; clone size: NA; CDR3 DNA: TGTGCCAGCCAGGACAGGAACTATGGCTACACCTTC; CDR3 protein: CASQDRNYGYTF
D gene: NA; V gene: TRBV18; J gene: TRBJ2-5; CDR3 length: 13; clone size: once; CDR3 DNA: TGTGCCAGCTCACCCGGACTGGGGGAGACCCAGTACTTC; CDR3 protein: CASSPGLGETQYF
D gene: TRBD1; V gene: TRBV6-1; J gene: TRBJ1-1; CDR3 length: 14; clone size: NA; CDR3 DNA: TGTGCCAGCAGTGAAGTGGGGACAGGCACTGAAGCTTTCTTT; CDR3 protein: CASSEVGTGTEAFF
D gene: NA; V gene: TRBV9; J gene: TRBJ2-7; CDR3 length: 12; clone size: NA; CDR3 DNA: TGTGCCAGCAGCGTAGCAGGGGACGAGCAGTACTTC; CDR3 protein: CASSVAGDEQYF
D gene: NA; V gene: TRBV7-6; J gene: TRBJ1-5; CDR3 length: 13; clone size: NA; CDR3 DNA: TGTGCCAGCAGCTTAGGGGCCAATCAGCCCCAGCATTTT; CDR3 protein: CASSLGANQPQHF
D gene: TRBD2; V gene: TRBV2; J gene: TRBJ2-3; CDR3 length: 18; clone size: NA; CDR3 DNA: TGTGCCAGCAGTGAGCCCCCCCTGGCGGGGGGTAGCACAGATACGCAGTATTTT; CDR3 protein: CASSEPPLAGGSTDTQYF
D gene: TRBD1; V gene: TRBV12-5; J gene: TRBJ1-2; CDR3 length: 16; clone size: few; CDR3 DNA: TGTGCTAGTGGCCGGTACCTCTCGGGACAGGGGATTGGCTACACCTTC; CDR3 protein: CASGRYLSGQGIGYTF
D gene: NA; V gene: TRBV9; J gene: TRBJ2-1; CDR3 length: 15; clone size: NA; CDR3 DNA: TGTGCCAGCAGCGTAGACCCAACAGGGCTCGATGAGCAGTTCTTC; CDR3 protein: CASSVDPTGLDEQFF
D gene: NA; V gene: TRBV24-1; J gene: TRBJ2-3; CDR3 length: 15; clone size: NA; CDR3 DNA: TGTGCCACCAGTGACCCGGGACAATCGACAGATACGCAGTATTTT; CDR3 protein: CATSDPGQSTDTQYF
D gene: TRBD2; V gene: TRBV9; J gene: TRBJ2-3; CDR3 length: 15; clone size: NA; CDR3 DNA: TGTGCCAGCAGCCCGACTAGCGGGGGCACAGATACGCAGTATTTT; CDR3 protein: CASSPTSGGTDTQYF